The clone carrying this T cell receptor (beta chain) showed up just a few times. The antigen remains undetermined. This sample was taken from a study of T cell responses to AZD1222 COVID-19 vaccine. Study findings and constraints: Donors were mostly white British, more females; clonal diversity possibly underestimated. Per reports, nearly half of all spike-specific TCRs target regions that are unmutated in variants.

Assay used: immunoSEQ multiplex PCR; TCRdb lists only in-frame clones, some missing. The sample shows some 170,000 clones, about 92% of them seen only once. The clonotype comes from an adult in good health. Here the sequenced sample was peripheral blood, taken on day 0 of AZD1222 vaccination.

CDR3 loop: CASKDAQNTEAFF. The CDR3 nucleotides are TGTGCCAGCAAGGACGCCCAGAACACTGAAGCTTTCTTT. The genes are TRBV2 and TRBJ1-1; D not resolved. Per the germline V gene, CDR1 is SNHLY and CDR2 is FYNNEI. V was trimmed by 7 bases and J by 1 base, leaving 10 bases between them. There are 13 residues in the CDR3.